Listed below are T cell receptor beta chains from one sample, sequenced in a study of shared clonotypes between healthy human individuals. TCRdb's table, derived via immunoSEQ multiplex PCR, lists solely in-frame clones and lacks some. This table has 950,000 to 1,100,000 clones, about 74% appearing once. The sample was memory CD4+ T cells sorted from blood. These receptors were taken from a man younger than 35 in good health. Each CDR3 is given with its conserved first and last residue. The D gene is left open where the match is weak. The size of a clone is reported for some rows only, either as once, few or many, or as a class for expanded clones.

D	size	V	J	CDR3	DNA
.	few	TRBV6-5	TRBJ2-5	CASSYDGGRETQYF	TGTGCCAGCAGTTACGACGGAGGCCGAGAGACCCAGTACTTC
TRBD1	.	TRBV10-3	TRBJ1-1	CAISDPRQGGNTEAFF	TGTGCCATCAGTGACCCCCGACAGGGAGGGAACACTGAAGCTTTCTTT
.	.	TRBV25-1	TRBJ1-6	CASSESPGQRNSPLHF	TGTGCCAGCAGTGAATCCCCCGGACAGAGAAATTCACCCCTCCACTTT
TRBD2	.	TRBV7-9	TRBJ2-5	CASSRLGGGTSLMWETQYF	TGTGCCAGCAGCCGTCTTGGCGGGGGAACAAGCCTTATGTGGGAGACCCAGTACTTC
TRBD2	many	TRBV30	TRBJ2-2	CAWSVAPWTSGGELFF	TGTGCCTGGAGTGTTGCCCCTTGGACTAGCGGCGGGGAGCTGTTTTTT
.	.	TRBV7-6	TRBJ2-2	CASSPPSGAGRGTGELFF	TGTGCCAGCAGCCCACCTTCTGGGGCAGGCCGCGGCACCGGGGAGCTGTTTTTT
.	.	TRBV11-2	TRBJ2-7	CASSLGLNTYEQYF	TGTGCCAGCAGCTTAGGTCTAAATACCTACGAGCAGTACTTC
TRBD1	.	TRBV2	TRBJ2-1	CASTGQGDRNEQFF	TGTGCCAGCACTGGACAGGGGGACCGCAATGAGCAGTTCTTC
TRBD2	.	TRBV5-1	TRBJ2-3	CASVTGTSGRTDTQYF	TGCGCCAGCGTCACCGGGACTAGCGGGCGCACAGATACGCAGTATTTT
.	.	TRBV6-5	TRBJ1-1	CASSSSGRKAFF	TGTGCCAGCAGCTCTTCCGGAAGGAAGGCTTTCTTT
.	.	TRBV19	TRBJ2-5	CASSIGGPSWETQYF	TGTGCCAGTAGTATAGGGGGACCTAGCTGGGAGACCCAGTACTTC
.	many	TRBV15	TRBJ1-4	CATSRDPGEKLFF	TGTGCCACCAGCAGAGATCCGGGGGAAAAACTGTTTTTT
.	.	TRBV27	TRBJ2-2	CASSLTDDTGELFF	TGTGCCAGCAGTTTAACCGACGACACCGGGGAGCTGTTTTTT
.	few	TRBV5-1	TRBJ2-3	CASGRRSTDTQYF	TGCGCCTCCGGGCGGCGTAGCACAGATACGCAGTATTTT
TRBD1	.	TRBV29-1	TRBJ1-3	CSANRGGNTIYF	TGCAGCGCGAACAGGGGAGGAAACACCATATATTTT
TRBD1	.	TRBV14	TRBJ1-5	CASSQVKVNGQGVYSNQPQHF	TGTGCCAGCAGCCAAGTTAAGGTAAATGGACAGGGGGTTTATAGCAATCAGCCCCAGCATTTT
.	.	TRBV6-6	TRBJ2-2	CASSYSTSRGELFF	TGTGCCAGCAGTTACTCGACATCCCGAGGGGAGCTGTTTTTT
.	.	TRBV7-9	TRBJ2-1	CASSLGTNNNQQFF	TGTGCCAGCAGCTTAGGGACCAACAACAATCAGCAGTTCTTC
.	.	TRBV6-4	TRBJ2-5	CASSGLGTDQETQYF	TGTGCCAGCAGTGGCCTCGGGACTGACCAAGAGACCCAGTACTTC
.	.	TRBV18	TRBJ1-2	CASSPTAQVGNGYTF	TGTGCCAGCTCACCAACGGCGCAGGTGGGCAATGGCTACACCTTC
.	.	TRBV5-5	TRBJ2-7	CASSLVADSYEQYF	TGTGCCAGCAGCTTGGTCGCAGACAGCTACGAGCAGTACTTC
.	.	TRBV11-3	TRBJ1-3	CASTQVANTIYF	TGTGCCAGCACCCAGGTGGCAAACACCATATATTTT
.	.	TRBV7-9	TRBJ1-4	CASSSNQGEKLFF	TGTGCCAGCAGCTCCAACCAGGGGGAAAAACTGTTTTTT
.	.	TRBV5-1	TRBJ2-3	CASSSVGTDTQYF	TGCGCCAGCAGCTCGGTGGGCACAGATACGCAGTATTTT
.	.	TRBV5-1	TRBJ2-7	CASSLTGFSYEQYF	TGCGCCAGCAGCTTGACAGGGTTCTCCTACGAGCAGTACTTC
.	.	TRBV6-5	TRBJ1-2	CASSSSGGYGYTF	TGTGCCAGCAGTTCGTCCGGGGGCTATGGCTACACCTTC
.	.	TRBV10-2	TRBJ2-6	CASTPGLAQSGANVLTF	TGCGCCAGCACCCCGGGACTCGCTCAGTCTGGGGCCAACGTCCTGACTTTC